These 31 T cell receptor beta chains originate from one sample sequenced in a study of radiation and T cells in renal cell carcinoma. Specified treatment: 15 Gy SBRT to primary tumor, nephrectomy 4 weeks later. TCRdb keeps only in-frame clones here, not all; method: immunoSEQ multiplex PCR. The repertoire holds just over 15,000 clones, with 64% as singletons. The input for sequencing was tumor tissue, taken from a patient whose treatment included radiotherapy and nephrectomy. These receptors came from a woman between 70 and 85 years old with renal cell carcinoma.

This clone was observed a handful of times. Germline and junction disagree at one end, which may indicate a read error. The chain links TRBV29-1 to TRBJ1-5; D is perhaps TRBD1 (6 bases). This CDR3 comprises 13 residues. CDR1 is SQVTM and CDR2 is ANQGSEA in the germline V gene. CDR3 sequence reads: CSAGSDSTQPQHF. Here the CDR3 DNA reads TGCAGCGCCGGCTCGGACAGCACTCAGCCCCAGCATTTT.

The chain combines TRBV29-1 with TRBJ2-6; TRBD1 matches 10 bases. The CDR3 is 16 amino acids. The V gene end was trimmed by 6 bases and the J gene end by 3 bases; junction bases not matched to a gene: 8. Germline V gene lookup returns CDR1 SQVTM and CDR2 ANQGSEA. In nucleotides, the CDR3 is TGCAGCGTCGCCGGGACAGGGGAGAGTGGGGCCAACGTCCTGACTTTC. It is translated as CSVAGTGESGANVLTF.

The chain has TRBV29-1 and TRBJ1-2; tentative D call: TRBD1 (5 bases). Germline V gives CDR1 SQVTM, CDR2 ANQGSEA. CDR3 length equals 12 residues. Trimming shortened V by 5 bases and J by 4 bases, and 11 bases separated the two germline ends. CDR3 sequence: CSVPGGGYGYTF. The CDR3 coding sequence is TGCAGCGTTCCTGGGGGGGGCTATGGCTACACCTTC.

This clone was counted between two and nine times. The gene calls are TRBV7-9 and TRBJ2-3; D is possibly TRBD1 (5 bases). The V gene's germline CDR1 is SEHNR and CDR2 FQNEAQ (reference sequence). CDR3 length: 14 amino acids. Trimming took off 2 bases at V and 5 bases at J, with 11 bases between the two ends. CDR3 loop: CASSLRQDIDTQYF. CDR3 sequence (DNA): TGTGCCAGCAGCTTAAGGCAGGACATAGATACGCAGTATTTT.

The chain couples TRBV25-1 to TRBJ2-3, with D perhaps TRBD1 (8 bases). Trimming pared 1 base from V and 4 bases from J, leaving 15 bases between. The CDR3 is made up of 16 amino acids. Germline lookup yields CDR1 MGHDK and CDR2 SYGVNS. The CDR3 DNA reads TGTGCCAGCAGTGAATCCCAAGCGGGACAGGCAGATACGCAGTATTTT. It codes for CASSESQAGQADTQYF.

This chain links TRBV7-3 with TRBJ2-3; 9 bases are a match to TRBD2. V lost 2 bases and J lost 4; bases outside the gene matches: 7. CDR3 length: 16 residues. CDR1 SGHTA and CDR2 FQGTGA come from the germline V gene. DNA for the CDR3: TGTGCCAGCAGCTTAGGGAATAGCGGGGGAGCAGATACGCAGTATTTT. As protein: CASSLGNSGGADTQYF.

The chain combines TRBV5-4 with TRBJ2-3; D might be TRBD1 (6 bases). The CDR3 has 13 amino acids. V lost 5 bases to trimming and J lost 2 bases, with 9 bases between them. Germline CDR1 and CDR2: SGHNT and YYREEE (reference sequence). CDR3 DNA sequence: TGTGCCAGCAGAGGACAGTTCACAGATACGCAGTATTTT. Protein product: CASRGQFTDTQYF.

The gene calls are TRBV6-5 and TRBJ2-1; 7 nucleotides match TRBD1. The germline CDR1 and CDR2 sequences are MNHEY and SVGAGI. J gave up 7 bases and V 5 bases, and 5 bases lay outside the gene matches. This CDR3 comprises 13 residues. Written as DNA, the CDR3 is TGTGCCAGCAGTCTTTACAGGGGTAATGAGCAGTTCTTC. Residues: CASSLYRGNEQFF.

The chain uses TRBV27 and TRBJ2-1; 7 nucleotides match TRBD1. The V gene end was trimmed by 3 bases and the J gene end by 7 bases; junction bases not matched to a gene: 9. The CDR3 sequence is 15 residues long. Germline values: CDR1 MNHEY, CDR2 SMNVEV (reference sequence). CDR3 sequence reads: CASSFPSTGSNEQFF. For the CDR3, the DNA is TGTGCCAGCAGTTTCCCTTCGACAGGGTCGAATGAGCAGTTCTTC.

The chain joins TRBV7-2 to TRBJ2-7; D possibly matches TRBD1 or TRBD2 (5 bases each). V shed 4 bases and J shed 3 bases, with 16 bases lying between them. Looked up from germline, CDR1 is SGHTA and CDR2 is FQGNSA. The CDR3 extends over 15 amino acids. The CDR3 DNA is TGTGCCAGCAGCTACTCTACGAGGGGCGGCTACGAGCAGTACTTC. Amino acid sequence: CASSYSTRGGYEQYF.

This rearrangement joins TRBV15 to TRBJ1-1; 9 bases match TRBD1. V lost 5 bases to trimming and J lost 4 bases; unmatched junction nucleotides: 5. The V gene's germline CDR1 is LNHNV and CDR2 YYDKDF (reference sequence). The CDR3 extends over 14 amino acids. The CDR3 here is CATSGQTGGTEAFF. The CDR3 nucleotides are TGTGCCACCAGCGGGCAGACAGGGGGCACTGAAGCTTTCTTT.

V and J are TRBV2 and TRBJ1-5, with D perhaps matching TRBD1 (5 bases). V lost 2 bases and J lost 7, with 12 bases in between. CDR3 length: 14 amino acids. Germline values: CDR1 SNHLY, CDR2 FYNNEI. CDR3 sequence (DNA): TGTGCCAGCAGTGAAACCAGGGCGGGCCAGCCCCAGCATTTT. It is translated as CASSETRAGQPQHF.

CDR3 loop: CASSRMLAGEDEQYF. CDR3 DNA: TGTGCCAGCAGCCGGATGCTAGCGGGAGAGGACGAGCAGTACTTC. V usage is TRBV11-2 and J usage is TRBJ2-7; 10 bases fit TRBD2. J gave up 5 bases and V 5 bases, and 9 bases lay outside the gene matches. The CDR3 has 15 residues. The germline gives CDR1 SGHAT, CDR2 FQNNGV.

V usage is TRBV4-1 and J usage is TRBJ2-3; 10 nucleotides line up with TRBD2. J gave up 4 bases and V 4 bases, and 11 bases lay outside the gene matches. The CDR3 is 17 amino acids. The germline V gene has CDR1 MGHRA and CDR2 YSYEKL. The CDR3 is CASSPRAASGGADTQYF. In DNA form, the CDR3 reads TGCGCCAGCAGCCCTCGGGCAGCTAGCGGGGGTGCAGATACGCAGTATTTT.

There are a few counts of this clone. V gene TRBV2 combines with J gene TRBJ1-2; unclear D gene. The CDR3 has 10 amino acids. The ends were cut back, 1 base at V and 9 bases at J, with 3 bases in the middle. The germline V gene has CDR1 SNHLY and CDR2 FYNNEI. CDR3 sequence: CASSEGSYTF. CDR3 in DNA: TGTGCCAGCAGTGAAGGGAGCTACACCTTC.

This clone has a handful of counts. The gene calls are TRBV2 and TRBJ2-1; perhaps TRBD1 as D (6 bases). This CDR3 comprises 15 residues. The V gene's germline CDR1 is SNHLY and CDR2 FYNNEI. V was pared by 8 bases and J by 0 bases, with 14 bases between. Written as DNA, the CDR3 is TGTGCCAGCTCGATGGACAGAAGCTCCTACAATGAGCAGTTCTTC. Translated, it gives CASSMDRSSYNEQFF.

The chain is built from TRBV4-3 and TRBJ2-7; 8 bases are shared with TRBD2. The CDR3 runs to 14 residues. Germline V lookup: CDR1 LGHNA, CDR2 YSLEER. The V gene end was trimmed by 3 bases and the J gene end by 3 bases; junction bases not matched to a gene: 4. CDR3 DNA sequence: TGCGCCAGCAGCCAGCGACTAGCGAACTACGAGCAGTACTTC. This sequence encodes CASSQRLANYEQYF.

J is TRBJ1-2 and V is TRBV10-2; TRBD1 matches at 10 bases. The V gene end was trimmed by 2 bases and the J gene end by 7 bases; junction bases not matched to a gene: 7. This CDR3 comprises 15 residues. Per germline, CDR1 WSHSY and CDR2 SAAADI. DNA for the CDR3: TGCGCCAGCAGTGAGCCTTGGGGACAGGGGCCTGGCTACACCTTC. It yields the protein CASSEPWGQGPGYTF.

The chain carries TRBV9 and TRBJ2-7; 7 bases fit TRBD1. CDR3 length equals 15 residues. With 0 bases clipped from V and 7 bases from J, the junction kept 10 bases outside the gene matches. The germline V gene encodes CDR1 SGDLS and CDR2 YYNGEE. The chain's CDR3 is CASSVGQGASGEQYF. The CDR3 DNA sequence: TGTGCCAGCAGCGTAGGACAGGGCGCGTCCGGGGAGCAGTACTTC.

This clone was recorded a few times. The CDR3 DNA reads as TGTGCCAGCAGCACGCGACAGGGGGCCTCCCTCGACACAGATACGCAGTATTTT. Translation: CASSTRQGASLDTDTQYF. The V and J genes are TRBV9 and TRBJ2-3; TRBD1 matches 10 bases. Unmatched junction bases numbered 13, after V lost 4 bases and J lost 2 bases. This CDR3 contains 18 residues. Germline-derived CDR1 and CDR2 are SGDLS and YYNGEE.

The J gene is TRBJ1-1, the V gene TRBV5-1, with 7 bases fitting TRBD1. The V gene end was trimmed by 0 bases and the J gene end by 0 bases; junction bases not matched to a gene: 8. The CDR3 consists of 17 residues. The germline V gene has CDR1 SGHRS and CDR2 YFSETQ. Here the CDR3 DNA reads TGCGCCAGCAGCTTGGATCCAGGGGGATGGGTGAACACTGAAGCTTTCTTT. It is translated as CASSLDPGGWVNTEAFF.

This chain connects TRBV2 to TRBJ2-5; D gene uncertain. This CDR3 is 12 amino acids long. V was cut by 4 bases and J by 3 bases, with 6 bases left in between. The germline CDR1 and CDR2 sequences are SNHLY and FYNNEI. The CDR3 DNA is TGTGCCAGCAGTGGGGAAGAAGAGACCCAGTACTTC. Residues: CASSGEEETQYF.

This clone was counted a few times. The J gene is TRBJ1-2, the V gene TRBV5-4; 7 bases are a match to TRBD1. This CDR3 has 11 amino acids. Germline CDR1 reads SGHNT; CDR2 reads YYREEE (reference sequence). Unmatched junction bases numbered 4, after V lost 7 bases and J lost 7 bases. As DNA, the CDR3 is TGTGCCAGCGTAGGGGGCGGTGGCTACACCTTC. Its protein product is CASVGGGGYTF.

This sequence joins TRBV7-2 and TRBJ2-5; tentative D call: TRBD2 (6 bases). V was cut by 5 bases and J by 1 base, with 11 bases left in between. Germline CDR1 reads SGHTA; CDR2 reads FQGNSA. The CDR3 runs to 14 residues. The chain's CDR3 is CASSRGGVQETQYF. The DNA for the CDR3 is TGTGCCAGCAGCCGAGGCGGGGTCCAAGAGACCCAGTACTTC.

This clone was seen once. This sequence joins TRBV15 and TRBJ2-1, with 12 bases matching TRBD2. The germline V gene encodes CDR1 LNHNV and CDR2 YYDKDF (reference sequence). The CDR3 is 17 residues long. V lost 4 bases to trimming and J lost 3 bases; unmatched junction nucleotides: 7. The CDR3 nucleotides read TGTGCCACCAGCATACTATGGACTAGCGGGGACTACAATGAGCAGTTCTTC. It specifies CATSILWTSGDYNEQFF.

This clone was counted a single time. The chain has TRBV9 and TRBJ2-1; no clear D. The CDR3 runs to 17 residues. Germline V gene sequence: CDR1 SGDLS, CDR2 YYNGEE. The V gene lost 0 bases and the J gene lost 4 bases, with 17 bases spanning the gap. Here the CDR3 reads CASSVGGSPGVYNEQFF. For the CDR3, the DNA is TGTGCCAGCAGCGTAGGAGGCAGCCCAGGAGTTTACAATGAGCAGTTCTTC.

The rearrangement uses TRBV4-3 and TRBJ2-7; D perhaps matches TRBD2 (6 bases). V was clipped by 5 bases and J by 5 bases, with 19 bases between them. In germline, CDR1 is LGHNA, CDR2 YSLEER. This CDR3 comprises 15 residues. CDR3 amino acids: CASSARWRGADEQYF. The CDR3 bases are TGCGCCAGCAGCGCAAGATGGCGCGGGGCGGACGAGCAGTACTTC.

In its sample, this clone was seen once. This chain connects TRBV7-9 to TRBJ1-6; 8 nucleotides match TRBD1. J was trimmed by 8 bases and V by 4 bases; bases with no gene match: 7. The V gene's germline CDR1 is SEHNR and CDR2 FQNEAQ (reference sequence). There are 15 residues in the CDR3. CDR3 in amino acids: CASSWGQERDSPLHF. DNA for the CDR3: TGTGCCAGCAGCTGGGGACAGGAGCGGGATTCACCCCTCCACTTT.

The rearrangement links TRBV6-6 to TRBJ1-1; the match to TRBD1 covers 7 bases. This CDR3 contains 13 residues. Losses at the gene ends were 11 bases for V and 5 bases for J; bases not matched to a gene: 11. CDR1 is MNHNY and CDR2 is SVGAGI in the germline V gene (reference sequence). In DNA form, the CDR3 reads TGTGCCGGTAGGACAGGAAGGGAGACTGAAGCTTTCTTT. Residues: CAGRTGRETEAFF.

The genes are TRBV13 and TRBJ2-1; D is unresolved. The CDR3 consists of 16 residues. Trimming stripped 5 bases from V and 5 bases from J, with 19 bases between. CDR1 and CDR2 from the germline V gene are PRHDT and FYEKMQ (reference sequence). CDR3 coding DNA: TGTGCCAGCAGCGCAAGCCCCCAGTTAGGCGACAATGAGCAGTTCTTC. This encodes CASSASPQLGDNEQFF.

V gene TRBV7-8 combines with J gene TRBJ2-4; 11 bases agree with TRBD1. The germline CDR1 and CDR2 sequences are SGHVS and FQNEAQ. After removal of 5 bases from V and 8 bases from J, the junction contained 5 bases not matched to a gene. This CDR3 region has 14 residues. CDR3 region: CASSRTGGMHIQYF. The CDR3 region has the DNA TGTGCCAGCAGCCGGACAGGGGGCATGCACATTCAGTACTTC. The whole variable domain, remainder taken from reference TRBV7-8 and TRBJ2-4, is GAGVSQSPRYKVAKRGQDVALRCDPISGHVSLFWYQQALGQGPEFLTYFQNEAQLDKSGLPSDRFFAERPEGSVSTLKIQRTQQEDSAVYLCASSRTGGMHIQYFGAGTRLSVL.